The 14 T cell receptor beta chains given below trace back to one sample, sequenced in a study of identical twins. TCRdb re-analysed the 5' RACE reads in MiXCR, keeping a single row per CDR3 protein. The sample holds around 1.7 million distinct CDR3 sequences, 25% to 35% seen once. The sample was cord blood. The receptor set was obtained from a newborn girl in good health.

The V and J genes are TRBV4-2 and TRBJ2-2, with D possibly matching TRBD2 (5 bases). The CDR3 is 14 amino acids. Germline V gene sequence: CDR1 LGHNA, CDR2 YNFKEQ. Trimming removed 0 bases from V and 8 bases from J, with 10 bases in between. The CDR3 bases are TGTGCCAGCAGCCAAGAAAGCGGAAGAGGGGAGCTGTTTTTT. Translation: CASSQESGRGELFF.

This chain uses TRBV18 with TRBJ2-1, with a tentative D call TRBD2 (6 bases). The CDR3 totals 16 residues. From germline, CDR1 is KGHSH and CDR2 LQKENI. Trimming left V 3 bases short and J 0 bases short, with 12 bases between. The CDR3 DNA is TGTGCCAGCTCACCCCGGACTAACCCCTCCTACAATGAGCAGTTCTTC. Translating it yields CASSPRTNPSYNEQFF.

This clonotype was seen ten or more times. The chain joins TRBV4-2 to TRBJ1-5; unclear D gene. The CDR3 sequence is 15 residues long. The ends were cut back, 1 base at V and 0 bases at J, with 7 bases in the middle. Germline CDR1 and CDR2: LGHNA and YNFKEQ. CDR3 loop: CASSQVRGSNQPQHF. CDR3 in DNA: TGTGCCAGCAGCCAAGTACGAGGTAGCAATCAGCCCCAGCATTTT.

This clonotype was picked up a small number of times. The chain couples TRBV20-1 to TRBJ2-7, with 9 nucleotides matching TRBD1. In germline, CDR1 is DFQATT, CDR2 SNEGSKA (reference sequence). This CDR3 is 11 amino acids long. The V and J ends lost 6 bases and 7 bases, in that order; junction bases with no gene match: 4. This chain's CDR3 is CSARDRVEQYF. As DNA, the CDR3 is TGCAGTGCGAGGGACAGGGTAGAGCAGTACTTC.

The DNA for the CDR3 is TGTGCCAGCAGCCAAGATCCGGGACAGGGCTACACCTTC. Translating it yields CASSQDPGQGYTF. The chain is built from TRBV4-2 and TRBJ1-2, with 7 bases fitting TRBD1. Losses at the gene ends were 0 bases for V and 8 bases for J; bases not matched to a gene: 3. This CDR3 spans 13 amino acids. Per germline, CDR1 LGHNA and CDR2 YNFKEQ.

This chain uses TRBV20-1 with TRBJ1-1, with D perhaps TRBD1 (6 bases). Between the trimmed V and J ends, which lost 2 bases and 0 bases, there was a span of 13 bases. Germline CDR1 and CDR2: DFQATT and SNEGSKA (reference sequence). The CDR3 covers 15 residues. The CDR3 DNA reads TGCAGTGCTAGACCGACAGGCCGGTTGAACACTGAAGCTTTCTTT. Translation: CSARPTGRLNTEAFF.

This clonotype was observed a few times. The chain employs TRBV29-1 and TRBJ1-1, with TRBD1 as a possible D gene (5 bases). V gave up 6 bases and J gave up 0 bases, with 14 bases separating them. Germline assignment: CDR1 SQVTM and CDR2 ANQGSEA. CDR3 length: 14 residues. The CDR3 region has the DNA TGCAGCGTGATACCGGGGCCACTGAACACTGAAGCTTTCTTT. Its translation: CSVIPGPLNTEAFF.

V gene TRBV28 combines with J gene TRBJ1-2; D is perhaps TRBD1 (6 bases). V dropped 7 bases and J dropped 5 bases, with 14 bases sitting between them. CDR3 length equals 13 residues. CDR1 is MDHEN, CDR2 SYDVKM, per germline. The DNA for the CDR3 is TGTGCCAGCACCATTGGACAGTTTTATGGCTACACCTTC. Encoded protein: CASTIGQFYGYTF.

This clonotype was seen more than once but under ten times. This chain links TRBV21-1 with TRBJ1-2; the DNA was not used to check the table's D call, TRBD1. TRBV21-1 is a pseudogene locus. CDR3 length: 13 residues. CDR3 region: CASSHQGTDGYTF. The DNA of the CDR3 is TGTGCCAGCAGCCACCAGGGGACAGATGGCTACACCTTC.

This clonotype showed up just a few times. This chain joins TRBV29-1 and TRBJ2-4; 8 nucleotides line up with TRBD1. The J call may be mistaken, given a closer DNA end match to TRBJ2-7. The CDR3 is 14 residues long. Germline V CDR1 and CDR2: SQVTM, ANQGSEA. CDR3 in amino acids: CSACGPGGLPEQYF. In DNA, the CDR3 is TGCAGCGCCTGCGGTCCAGGGGGCTTACCCGAGCAGTACTTC.

This clonotype was seen a few times. The chain is built from TRBV10-3 and TRBJ2-3, with 7 positions matching TRBD2. This CDR3 is 15 amino acids long. Trimming cost V 4 bases and J 0 bases; bases outside gene matches: 4. Per the germline V gene, CDR1 is ENHRY and CDR2 is SYGVKD. The CDR3 spells CAISGGGASTDTQYF. The CDR3 nucleotides read TGTGCCATCAGTGGGGGAGGGGCTAGCACAGATACGCAGTATTTT.

J is TRBJ2-1 and V is TRBV24-1; TRBD2 aligns across 13 bases. Germline trimming cut 2 bases from V and 9 bases from J; bases unmatched to any gene: 9. Germline V gene lookup returns CDR1 KGHDR and CDR2 SFDVKD. This CDR3 has 17 amino acids. CDR3 sequence (DNA): TGTGCCACCAGTGATTCCCGGACTAGCGGGAGAAACGGTGAGCAGTTCTTC. Its translation: CATSDSRTSGRNGEQFF.

This clonotype was detected only a few times. This sequence joins TRBV20-1 and TRBJ2-1; 13 positions match TRBD2. The CDR3 runs to 16 residues. Germline CDR1 is DFQATT and CDR2 is SNEGSKA (reference sequence). V lost 0 bases and J lost 7; bases outside the gene matches: 6. The CDR3 DNA reads as TGCAGTGCTAGAGACATGACTAGCGGGGGGTGGAATGAGCAGTTCTTC. Translated, it gives CSARDMTSGGWNEQFF.

The chain has TRBV7-6 and TRBJ2-2; tentative D call: TRBD2 (6 bases). The CDR3 loop spans 15 amino acids. Trimming shortened V by 8 bases and J by 5 bases, and 18 bases separated the two germline ends. The germline V gene encodes CDR1 SGHVS and CDR2 FNYEAQ. CDR3 sequence: CASRLGGLLTGELFF. The CDR3 nucleotides read TGTGCCAGCCGTCTCGGAGGGTTGTTAACCGGGGAGCTGTTTTTT. Filled out from reference TRBV7-6 and TRBJ2-2, the complete variable domain reads GAGVSQSPRYKVTKRGQDVALRCDPISGHVSLYWYRQALGQGPEFLTYFNYEAQQDKSGLPNDRFSAERPEGSISTLTIQRTEQRDSAMYRCASRLGGLLTGELFFGEGSRLTVL.